The 3 T cell receptor beta chains below all came from one sample that was sequenced in a study of blood T cell repertoires in COVID-19. TCRdb's copy holds only in-frame clones and misses some; the assay was immunoSEQ multiplex PCR. The data show hundreds of thousands of clones, with around 87% seen just once and under 3% held by the top ten. Sequencing input: peripheral blood. The receptors shown here come from a woman aged 60 to 75 with COVID-19, enrolled during active disease.

The chain uses TRBV6-5 and TRBJ1-2; TRBD1 might be the D (6 bases). With 7 bases removed from V and 2 bases from J, the gap between germline ends came to 11 bases. The CDR3 is made up of 13 amino acids. Germline values: CDR1 MNHEY, CDR2 SVGAGI. The CDR3 DNA is TGTGCCAGCATCAGGGGAAAAAACTATGGCTACACCTTC. Its translation is CASIRGKNYGYTF.

Regarding this clone: This sequence may be a read error, since a much larger clone differs from it by one base. The CDR3 DNA is TGTGCCAGCAGCGGACAGCAGAACACTGAAGCTTTCTTT. This codes for CASSGQQNTEAFF. This chain uses TRBV6-6 with TRBJ1-1; a weak D match, TRBD1 (6 bases). The V gene's germline CDR1 is MNHNY and CDR2 SVGAGI (reference sequence). V dropped 6 bases and J dropped 1 base, with 9 bases sitting between them. The CDR3 contains 13 residues.

V usage is TRBV7-9 and J usage is TRBJ2-1; TRBD1 matches at 12 bases. V gave up 5 bases and J gave up 6 bases; unmatched junction bases: 8. Germline V gene sequence: CDR1 SEHNR, CDR2 FQNEAQ (reference sequence). The CDR3 is 16 amino acids. CDR3 sequence reads: CASSPPGQGAFNEQFF. The CDR3 DNA reads as TGTGCCAGCAGCCCTCCGGGACAGGGGGCGTTCAATGAGCAGTTCTTC. Based on the CDR3 plus reference TRBV7-9 and TRBJ2-1, the full variable domain is DTGVSQNPRHKITKRGQNVTFRCDPISEHNRLYWYRQTLGQGPEFLTYFQNEAQLEKSRLLSDRFSAERPKGSFSTLEIQRTEQGDSAMYLCASSPPGQGAFNEQFFGPGTRLTVL.